This TCR beta chain is drawn from a study of blood T cell repertoires in COVID-19. The CDR3 covers 14 residues. Trimming pared 4 bases from V and 3 bases from J, leaving 9 bases between. Germline V gene lookup returns CDR1 KGHSH and CDR2 LQKENI. Clones were sequenced by immunoSEQ multiplex PCR, and TCRdb holds only the in-frame ones, with some missing. The table includes approximately 380,000 clones, approximately 90% detected once. Those enrolled, adults aged about 18 to 89 years, came from fewer than 25 US areas. What the recovered Cohort 3 donors had was two negative PCRs, clearance, or symptom resolution.

The chain carries TRBV18 and TRBJ1-4; no clear D gene. The sequenced sample consisted of PBMCs or T cells enriched from blood (not recorded which). The clonotype was recovered from a young woman who had recovered from COVID-19. DNA of the CDR3: TGTGCCAGCTCACAATTTCAGGCTAATGAAAAACTGTTTTTT. It yields the protein CASSQFQANEKLFF. The variable domain in full, completed from reference TRBV18 and TRBJ1-4, reads NAGVMQNPRHLVRRRGQEARLRCSPMKGHSHVYWYRQLPEEGLKFMVYLQKENIIDESGMPKERFSAEFPKEGPSILRIQQVVRGDSAAYFCASSQFQANEKLFFGSGTQLSVL.